This TCR beta chain is from a study of CD8 T cells in Susac syndrome. About the study: Among the sequenced Susac syndrome patients, roughly six had active disease while roughly eight were in remission.

Reverse transcription of roughly 0.5 to 1 ug RNA used random hexamers. TCRdb analysed the immunoSEQ multiplex PCR reads with MiXCR anew, one entry per CDR3 protein. This table has about 150,000 distinct CDR3 sequences, about 95% appearing once. The CDR3 runs to 13 residues. CDR1 is SQVTM and CDR2 is ANQGSEA in the germline V gene. V lost 4 bases and J lost 5; bases outside the gene matches: 6. The TCR originated in a human donor with Susac syndrome. J is TRBJ2-7 and V is TRBV29-1, with 9 positions matching TRBD1. The sequenced sample was CD4+ T cells from PBMCs. The CDR3 region is CSVGADRGHEQYF. The CDR3 region has the DNA TGCAGCGTTGGGGCGGACAGGGGACACGAGCAGTACTTC.